These 30 T cell receptor beta chains originate from one sample sequenced in a study of OX40 agonist ivuxolimab in advanced cancers. Method: immunoSEQ multiplex PCR; TCRdb's copy keeps in-frame clones and lacks some. The sample holds tens of thousands of clones, under 90% seen once. The source material was CD4+ or CD8+ T cells sorted from blood, sampled in a trial of the OX40 agonist ivuxolimab. Receptor source: an adult with an advanced solid tumor such as melanoma, head and neck, liver or kidney cancer.

V is TRBV6-6 and J is TRBJ2-1; D is undetermined. Looked up from germline, CDR1 is MNHNY and CDR2 is SVGAGI (reference sequence). Trimming pared 10 bases from V and 4 bases from J, leaving 11 bases between. This CDR3 is built from 12 residues. CDR3 sequence (DNA): TGTGCCATCACCAACTTTTACAATGAGCAGTTCTTC. This sequence encodes CAITNFYNEQFF.

The chain couples TRBV19 to TRBJ1-1; D gene ambiguous. V lost 1 base, J lost 4 bases, and 16 bases lay in between. Per germline, CDR1 LNHDA and CDR2 SQIVND (reference sequence). This CDR3 region has 16 residues. The CDR3 protein is CASSIGSEGAVTEAFF. The DNA of the CDR3 is TGTGCCAGTAGTATAGGATCAGAGGGCGCGGTCACTGAAGCTTTCTTT.

The chain has TRBV15 and TRBJ1-2; unclear D gene. The CDR3 extends over 13 amino acids. The germline CDR1 and CDR2 sequences are LNHNV and YYDKDF (reference sequence). V was clipped by 4 bases and J by 8 bases, with 14 bases between them. CDR3 in DNA: TGTGCCACCAGCATTTCTAGAAGCCAGGGCTACACCTTC. Translated, it gives CATSISRSQGYTF.

The chain has TRBV6-6 and TRBJ1-2, with D possibly being TRBD1 (6 bases). The CDR3 is 14 residues long. V was clipped by 7 bases and J by 8 bases, with 20 bases between them. Per the germline V gene, CDR1 is MNHNY and CDR2 is SVGAGI (reference sequence). The CDR3 here is CASTYSTTGLGYTF. CDR3 bases: TGTGCCAGCACTTATTCCACCACAGGGCTCGGCTACACCTTC.

The sample holds a few counts of this clone. The J gene is TRBJ1-1, the V gene TRBV6-5, with D perhaps TRBD1 (5 bases). CDR1 is MNHEY, CDR2 SVGAGI, per germline. Trimming stripped 7 bases from V and 0 bases from J, with 12 bases between. The CDR3 is 14 residues long. The CDR3 DNA reads as TGTGCCAGCAACCCCGGGACGGTGAACACTGAAGCTTTCTTT. Protein sequence: CASNPGTVNTEAFF.

V usage is TRBV27 and J usage is TRBJ2-1; D possibly corresponds to TRBD2 (6 bases). Between the trimmed V and J ends, which lost 4 bases and 10 bases, there was a span of 14 bases. Germline-derived CDR1 and CDR2 are MNHEY and SMNVEV (reference sequence). CDR3 length equals 13 residues. CDR3 sequence: CASSSGLDGEQFF. CDR3 sequence (DNA): TGTGCCAGCAGTTCGGGACTCGATGGGGAGCAGTTCTTC.

This chain joins TRBV6-4 and TRBJ2-2; D is possibly TRBD2 (6 bases). Deletions cut 3 bases from V and 4 bases from J, with 18 bases between. The CDR3 loop spans 17 amino acids. Per germline, CDR1 MRHNA and CDR2 SNTAGT. CDR3 DNA: TGTGCCAGCAGTGATTCCGGCGGGAAAATAGTCACCGGGGAGCTGTTTTTT. Protein: CASSDSGGKIVTGELFF.

This CDR3 is CASSLGLHRGFDTEAFF. The CDR3 region has the DNA TGTGCCAGCAGCTTAGGACTCCACAGGGGATTCGACACTGAAGCTTTCTTT. The chain combines TRBV11-2 with TRBJ1-1; TRBD1 agrees at 7 bases. Germline-derived CDR1 and CDR2 are SGHAT and FQNNGV. The V gene end was trimmed by 1 base and the J gene end by 3 bases; junction bases not matched to a gene: 11. The length of the CDR3 is 17 residues.

This clone was recorded only once. The chain couples TRBV4-3 to TRBJ1-6; D is ambiguous. CDR3 length: 17 residues. The germline gives CDR1 LGHNA, CDR2 YSLEER. V lost 1 base to trimming and J lost 5 bases, with 15 bases between them. CDR3 in amino acids: CASSQGADGPNNSPLHF. CDR3 bases: TGCGCCAGCAGCCAAGGCGCGGACGGACCTAATAATTCACCCCTCCACTTT.

The rearrangement links TRBV7-6 to TRBJ2-1; D is possibly TRBD2 (6 bases). In germline, CDR1 is SGHVS, CDR2 FNYEAQ. The CDR3 sequence is 14 residues long. The V gene lost 5 bases and the J gene lost 8 bases, with 16 bases spanning the gap. The DNA of the CDR3 is TGTGCCAGCAGCCCGGGGGAGGATGGCGATGAGCAGTTCTTC. This codes for CASSPGEDGDEQFF.

The rearrangement joins TRBV30 to TRBJ1-1, with a tentative D call TRBD1 (5 bases). The CDR3 contains 17 residues. V was pared by 1 base and J by 1 base, with 19 bases between. The germline gives CDR1 GTSNPN, CDR2 SVGIG (reference sequence). CDR3 sequence (DNA): TGTGCCTGGAGTGCACAGGCTTACGGCTGGGGGAACACTGAAGCTTTCTTT. Amino acid sequence: CAWSAQAYGWGNTEAFF. The variable domain in full, completed from reference TRBV30 and TRBJ1-1, reads SQTIHQWPATLVQPVGSPLSLECTVEGTSNPNLYWYRQAAGRGLQLLFYSVGIGQISSEVPQNLSASRPQDRQFILSSKKLLLSDSGFYLCAWSAQAYGWGNTEAFFGQGTRLTVV.

The chain joins TRBV30 to TRBJ2-7, with D perhaps matching TRBD1 or TRBD2 (5 bases each). CDR1 is GTSNPN, CDR2 SVGIG, per germline (reference sequence). The CDR3 totals 14 residues. V was clipped by 6 bases and J by 2 bases, with 17 bases between them. The CDR3 spells CACPRDEPPYEQYF. CDR3 nucleotides: TGTGCCTGCCCCCGGGACGAACCCCCCTACGAGCAGTACTTC.

V usage is TRBV7-6 and J usage is TRBJ2-7, with D tentatively TRBD2 (6 bases). CDR1 is SGHVS and CDR2 is FNYEAQ in the germline V gene. Trimming removed 5 bases at V and 2 bases at J, with 13 bases between. CDR3 length: 14 amino acids. The CDR3 DNA is TGTGCCAGCAGCCGCCGGGGGTCAGCCTACGAGCAGTACTTC. It translates to CASSRRGSAYEQYF.

CDR3 nucleotide sequence: TGTGCCAGCAGTCTGACAGGGGAAAATTCACCCCTCCACTTT. Its protein is CASSLTGENSPLHF. The chain employs TRBV5-4 and TRBJ1-6; 8 bases agree with TRBD1. The V and J ends lost 5 bases and 7 bases, in that order; junction bases with no gene match: 5. Germline CDR1 reads SGHNT; CDR2 reads YYREEE (reference sequence). CDR3 length equals 14 residues.

This rearrangement joins TRBV7-9 to TRBJ2-5; 9 bases are shared with TRBD2. Germline trimming cut 3 bases from V and 4 bases from J; bases unmatched to any gene: 6. This CDR3 comprises 15 residues. The germline gives CDR1 SEHNR, CDR2 FQNEAQ (reference sequence). The CDR3 DNA reads as TGTGCCAGCAGCTTTAGCGGGAGCTTAGGAGAGACCCAGTACTTC. It is translated as CASSFSGSLGETQYF.

This rearrangement joins TRBV12-5 to TRBJ1-1; D perhaps matches TRBD1 (5 bases). Trimming took off 6 bases at V and 1 base at J, with 9 bases between the two ends. Germline V lookup: CDR1 LGHNT, CDR2 FRNRAP. This CDR3 has 13 amino acids. In nucleotides, the CDR3 is TGTGCTAGTGGAGGGGACGAGAACACTGAAGCTTTCTTT. Its protein product is CASGGDENTEAFF.

J is TRBJ1-1 and V is TRBV5-4; D might be TRBD1 (5 bases). Per germline, CDR1 SGHNT and CDR2 YYREEE (reference sequence). CDR3 size: 13 residues. The V end lost 3 bases, the J end lost 6 bases, and 12 bases lay between the germline ends. The CDR3 reads CASSSQEIPEAFF. CDR3 nucleotide sequence: TGTGCCAGCAGCTCACAGGAGATTCCTGAAGCTTTCTTT.

This clone has just a few counts. The chain is built from TRBV7-8 and TRBJ2-6; D unclear. The germline gives CDR1 SGHVS, CDR2 FQNEAQ. The CDR3 has 15 amino acids. The V gene lost 6 bases and the J gene lost 0 bases, with 9 bases spanning the gap. The CDR3 loop is CASSIWNSGANVLTF. CDR3 nucleotides: TGTGCCAGCAGTATTTGGAACTCTGGGGCCAACGTCCTGACTTTC.

The V and J genes are TRBV11-2 and TRBJ2-1; D possibly corresponds to TRBD2 (5 bases). CDR3 length: 16 amino acids. In germline, CDR1 is SGHAT, CDR2 FQNNGV. V was trimmed by 0 bases and J by 1 base, leaving 10 bases between them. This CDR3 reads CASSLDPEDSYNEQFF. The CDR3 DNA reads as TGTGCCAGCAGCTTAGATCCGGAGGATTCCTACAATGAGCAGTTCTTC.

This clone qualifies as medium-sized. The chain couples TRBV28 to TRBJ2-7; 7 positions agree with TRBD2. The CDR3 consists of 15 residues. Unmatched junction bases numbered 11, after V lost 6 bases and J lost 3 bases. CDR1 MDHEN and CDR2 SYDVKM come from the germline V gene. The CDR3 DNA reads as TGTGCCAGCAGATCTTCCGGACTAGGTTACTACGAGCAGTACTTC. Amino acid sequence: CASRSSGLGYYEQYF.

The chain combines TRBV4-3 with TRBJ2-1, with 10 nucleotides matching TRBD2. Trimming at V came to 6 bases and at J to 3 bases, leaving 11 bases not matched to a gene. Per the germline V gene, CDR1 is LGHNA and CDR2 is YSLEER. This CDR3 region has 17 residues. The CDR3 is CASSEDPGTSVYNEQFF. The CDR3, as DNA: TGCGCCAGCAGTGAAGATCCCGGGACTAGCGTCTACAATGAGCAGTTCTTC.

This sequence joins TRBV2 and TRBJ1-1; unclear D gene. Germline values: CDR1 SNHLY, CDR2 FYNNEI. V was cut by 10 bases and J by 1 base, with 16 bases left in between. The CDR3 is made up of 14 amino acids. In DNA form, the CDR3 reads TGTGCCACCTACCTGCAGAGCTCGAACACTGAAGCTTTCTTT. Translation gives CATYLQSSNTEAFF.

This clone is a singleton in its sample. The chain couples TRBV28 to TRBJ2-1, with 10 bases identical to TRBD2. The CDR3 spans 16 residues. V gave up 5 bases and J gave up 4 bases; unmatched junction bases: 8. The germline gives CDR1 MDHEN, CDR2 SYDVKM. Written as DNA, the CDR3 is TGTGCCAGCAGTCCTCCAAGAGCGGGGGGGTACAATGAGCAGTTCTTC. Its protein is CASSPPRAGGYNEQFF.

The chain uses TRBV21-1 and TRBJ2-7; the table assigns TRBD1, which was not confirmed against the DNA. TRBV21-1 is classified as a pseudogene. This CDR3 comprises 15 residues. CDR3 amino acids: CASSSRDRKYYEQYV. For the CDR3, the DNA is TGTGCCAGCAGCAGCCGGGACAGAAAGTACTACGAGCAGTACGTC.

This chain joins TRBV14 and TRBJ2-1; D remains unclear. Per the germline V gene, CDR1 is SGHDN and CDR2 is FVKESK. The CDR3 runs 17 residues. V was pared by 1 base and J by 0 bases, with 13 bases between. This chain's CDR3 is CASSQVVAVGSYNEQFF. DNA of the CDR3: TGTGCCAGCAGCCAAGTTGTTGCGGTGGGCTCCTACAATGAGCAGTTCTTC.

The gene calls are TRBV6-5 and TRBJ2-7, with 12 nucleotides matching TRBD2. The CDR3 runs to 14 residues. Trimming cost V 4 bases and J 2 bases; bases outside gene matches: 0. CDR1 and CDR2 (germline): MNHEY, SVGAGI. CDR3 DNA sequence: TGTGCCAGCAGTTGGACTAGCGGGGCCTACGAGCAGTACTTC. Protein sequence: CASSWTSGAYEQYF.

The chain couples TRBV2 to TRBJ1-1, with no clear D. Germline values: CDR1 SNHLY, CDR2 FYNNEI. V lost 6 bases, J lost 1 base, and 0 bases lay in between. The CDR3 is made up of 10 amino acids. DNA for the CDR3: TGTGCCAGCAGGAACACTGAAGCTTTCTTT. The encoded protein is CASRNTEAFF.

This chain joins TRBV7-6 and TRBJ1-1, with no clear D. This CDR3 region has 14 residues. Germline loops: CDR1 SGHVS, CDR2 FNYEAQ. The V end lost 1 base, the J end lost 1 base, and 7 bases lay between the germline ends. The CDR3 sequence: CASSLDVSNTEAFF. For the CDR3, the DNA is TGTGCCAGCAGCTTAGATGTGTCGAACACTGAAGCTTTCTTT.

The V gene is TRBV4-3, the J gene TRBJ2-1; D is uncertain. The V gene's germline CDR1 is LGHNA and CDR2 YSLEER. The V end was cut by 3 bases, the J end by 6 bases, with 9 bases between. The CDR3 covers 13 residues. CDR3 region: CASSQHSSNEQFF. The CDR3 DNA reads TGCGCCAGCAGCCAGCATTCGAGCAATGAGCAGTTCTTC.

V and J are TRBV7-2 and TRBJ2-5; 9 positions match TRBD2. Germline V gene lookup returns CDR1 SGHTA and CDR2 FQGNSA. V lost 5 bases, J lost 5 bases, and 6 bases stayed unmatched. The CDR3 is 14 amino acids. The CDR3: CASSLSGSYETQYF. The CDR3 DNA reads TGTGCCAGCAGCCTTAGCGGGAGCTACGAGACCCAGTACTTC.